A single sample is the source of the 18 T cell receptor beta chains below, sequenced in a study of graft-versus-host responses after intestinal transplantation. Some clones are missing from TCRdb's copy, which holds only in-frame ones; the method was immunoSEQ multiplex PCR. The sample consists of 33,000 or so clones, around 94% of them appearing once. Sequenced here: PBMCs, sampled 16 days after intestinal transplant. The receptors derive from a human patient who received an intestinal transplant, so some T cells may come from the graft donor.

The genes are TRBV6-6 and TRBJ2-5; D is undetermined. Deletions cut 6 bases from V and 5 bases from J, with 10 bases between. The germline gives CDR1 MNHNY, CDR2 SVGAGI (reference sequence). The CDR3 covers 12 residues. CDR3 coding DNA: TGTGCCAGCAGCCCCGAACGGGAGACCCAGTACTTC. It is translated as CASSPERETQYF.

The CDR3 DNA sequence: TGTGCCACCACCTCCGCGGGGGCCCTACTAGCGGACAGCACAGATACGCAGTATTTT. Encoded protein: CATTSAGALLADSTDTQYF. The chain carries TRBV2 and TRBJ2-3, with 8 nucleotides matching TRBD2. This CDR3 comprises 19 residues. V trimming: 10 bases; J trimming: 0 bases; junction bases outside the gene matches: 21. Germline CDR1 SNHLY, CDR2 FYNNEI.

The rearrangement links TRBV7-3 to TRBJ2-1; a weak D match, TRBD2 (6 bases). The CDR3 sequence is 15 residues long. Trimming removed 5 bases at V and 0 bases at J, with 11 bases between. The germline CDR1 and CDR2 sequences are SGHTA and FQGTGA. The DNA for the CDR3 is TGTGCCAGCAGCGCAAGCGGGCCCTCCTACAATGAGCAGTTCTTC. Amino acids: CASSASGPSYNEQFF.

The CDR3 coding sequence is TGTGCTAGTGGTTTGGCGACTAGCACAGATACGCAGTATTTT. Translation gives CASGLATSTDTQYF. V and J are TRBV12-5 and TRBJ2-3; D is ambiguous. Germline values: CDR1 LGHNT, CDR2 FRNRAP. This CDR3 comprises 14 residues. Trimming stripped 1 base from V and 0 bases from J, with 5 bases between.

This clone has just one count. This chain joins TRBV5-6 and TRBJ2-1; D may be TRBD2 (5 bases). This CDR3 comprises 13 residues. Trimming left V 0 bases short and J 7 bases short, with 8 bases between. Germline CDR1 SGHDT, CDR2 YYEEEE. In DNA, the CDR3 is TGTGCCAGCAGCTTGGCCGGCGGGAATGAGCAGTTCTTC. Its translation: CASSLAGGNEQFF.

This chain links TRBV28 with TRBJ2-3, with 7 bases matching TRBD2. The CDR3 has 16 amino acids. V lost 5 bases and J lost 2; bases outside the gene matches: 10. Germline V gives CDR1 MDHEN, CDR2 SYDVKM. The CDR3 bases are TGTGCCAGCAGTCCCTTAAGCGGGACCAACACAGATACGCAGTATTTT. Translating gives CASSPLSGTNTDTQYF.

This sequence joins TRBV7-3 and TRBJ2-3; possibly TRBD1 or TRBD2 for D (5 bases each). V gave up 0 bases and J gave up 0 bases, with 10 bases separating them. The CDR3 length is 16 residues. CDR1 is SGHTA, CDR2 FQGTGA, per germline. The CDR3 reads CASSLTWDASTDTQYF. Here the CDR3 DNA reads TGTGCCAGCAGCTTAACGTGGGACGCTAGCACAGATACGCAGTATTTT. The full variable domain, its missing parts supplied by reference TRBV7-3 and TRBJ2-3, is GAGVSQTPSNKVTEKGKYVELRCDPISGHTALYWYRQSLGQGPEFLIYFQGTGAADDSGLPNDRFFAVRPEGSVSTLKIQRTERGDSAVYLCASSLTWDASTDTQYFGPGTRLTVL.

The chain links TRBV9 to TRBJ2-1; no clear D. The CDR3 runs 12 residues. CDR1 and CDR2 (germline): SGDLS, YYNGEE. With 0 bases removed from V and 8 bases from J, the gap between germline ends came to 6 bases. The CDR3 DNA is TGTGCCAGCAGCGTAGATCGCGATGAGCAGTTCTTC. Translation: CASSVDRDEQFF.

The chain uses TRBV9 and TRBJ2-5; the match to TRBD2 covers 11 bases. After removal of 3 bases from V and 2 bases from J, the junction contained 6 bases not matched to a gene. Germline assignment: CDR1 SGDLS and CDR2 YYNGEE. This CDR3 comprises 16 residues. CDR3 loop: CASSAPGLADQETQYF. CDR3 coding DNA: TGTGCCAGCAGCGCCCCGGGACTAGCGGATCAAGAGACCCAGTACTTC.

Turning to this clone: The sample carries other DNA sequences with the same CDR3. This chain connects TRBV25-1 to TRBJ2-1, with TRBD2 matching 7 bases. Trimming took 4 bases from V and 4 from J; bases not matched to a gene: 4. This CDR3 is built from 14 residues. Germline values: CDR1 MGHDK, CDR2 SYGVNS. The CDR3 here is CASSGGGDYNEQFF. Here the CDR3 DNA reads TGTGCCAGCAGTGGGGGGGGAGATTACAATGAGCAGTTCTTC. The full variable domain, completed using reference TRBV25-1 and TRBJ2-1, is EADIYQTPRYLVIGTGKKITLECSQTMGHDKMYWYQQDPGMELHLIHYSYGVNSTEKGDLSSESTVSRIRTEHFPLTLESARPSHTSQYLCASSGGGDYNEQFFGPGTRLTVL.

Here the CDR3 reads CASSLAPNGLAGGYEQYF. CDR3 nucleotide sequence: TGTGCCAGCAGCTTAGCACCTAACGGACTAGCGGGAGGCTACGAGCAGTACTTC. The chain has TRBV7-6 and TRBJ2-7; 14 nucleotides line up with TRBD2. The CDR3 has 18 residues. The trim removed 0 bases at V and 3 bases at J, leaving 7 bases unmatched. Germline assignment: CDR1 SGHVS and CDR2 FNYEAQ. Full variable domain (remainder filled in from reference TRBV7-6 and TRBJ2-7): GAGVSQSPRYKVTKRGQDVALRCDPISGHVSLYWYRQALGQGPEFLTYFNYEAQQDKSGLPNDRFSAERPEGSISTLTIQRTEQRDSAMYRCASSLAPNGLAGGYEQYFGPGTRLTVT.

This clone has only one observation. The V gene is TRBV6-5, the J gene TRBJ1-2; D not resolved. This CDR3 spans 12 amino acids. CDR1 is MNHEY, CDR2 SVGAGI, per germline. V gave up 6 bases and J gave up 4 bases, with 9 bases separating them. In nucleotides, the CDR3 is TGTGCCAGCAGCTTGAGTGGCTATGGCTACACCTTC. Residues: CASSLSGYGYTF.

The chain combines TRBV2 with TRBJ1-4, with a weak D call TRBD1 (6 bases). The CDR3 totals 13 residues. The germline V gene encodes CDR1 SNHLY and CDR2 FYNNEI. V lost 7 bases and J lost 6, with 12 bases in between. The DNA of the CDR3 is TGTGCCAGCACGGGGGGGCCGGATGAAAAACTGTTTTTT. Translating it yields CASTGGPDEKLFF.

CDR3 nucleotide sequence: TGTGCCAGCAGCCTCCGAGGAGGCAATACGCAGTATTTT. Residues: CASSLRGGNTQYF. The genes are TRBV2 and TRBJ2-3; D is perhaps TRBD2 (5 bases). Between the trimmed V and J ends, which lost 6 bases and 7 bases, there was a span of 14 bases. CDR1 and CDR2 from the germline V gene are SNHLY and FYNNEI. This CDR3 is 13 amino acids long. The full variable domain, rest sourced from reference TRBV2 and TRBJ2-3, is EPEVTQTPSHQVTQMGQEVILRCVPISNHLYFYWYRQILGQKVEFLVSFYNNEISEKSEIFDDQFSVERPDGSNFTLKIRSTKLEDSAMYFCASSLRGGNTQYFGPGTRLTVL.

The table lists this clone with a count of one. The chain joins TRBV11-3 to TRBJ2-1; 8 bases are shared with TRBD2. V lost 0 bases, J lost 3 bases, and 7 bases stayed unmatched. Germline CDR1 and CDR2: SGHNT and YENEEA. The CDR3 contains 17 residues. As DNA, the CDR3 is TGTGCCAGCAGCTTAGATTTCAGCGGGAGCGGCTACAATGAGCAGTTCTTC. This translates into CASSLDFSGSGYNEQFF.

The chain combines TRBV2 with TRBJ2-2; D gene uncertain. The CDR3 sequence is 11 residues long. V shed 7 bases and J shed 7 bases, with 7 bases lying between them. Germline CDR1 reads SNHLY; CDR2 reads FYNNEI. This CDR3 reads CASTQGGELFF. CDR3 in DNA: TGTGCCAGCACCCAAGGCGGGGAGCTGTTTTTT.

This clone was seen a single time. The chain combines TRBV11-2 with TRBJ1-3; 7 nucleotides line up with TRBD1. The length of the CDR3 is 17 residues. From germline, CDR1 is SGHAT and CDR2 FQNNGV. V gave up 4 bases and J gave up 2 bases; unmatched junction bases: 11. In nucleotides, the CDR3 is TGTGCCAGCAGCTCTGGTTTTGACAGGGATCCTGGAAACACCATATATTTT. Protein: CASSSGFDRDPGNTIYF.

This chain connects TRBV7-8 to TRBJ2-7, with D possibly being TRBD1 or TRBD2 (5 bases each). Trimming took off 5 bases at V and 9 bases at J, with 17 bases between the two ends. CDR1 and CDR2 (germline): SGHVS, FQNEAQ. CDR3 length: 13 residues. The CDR3 DNA follows: TGTGCCAGCAGCCCAGGGCGGGTACCCGTGCAGTACTTC. Encoded protein: CASSPGRVPVQYF.